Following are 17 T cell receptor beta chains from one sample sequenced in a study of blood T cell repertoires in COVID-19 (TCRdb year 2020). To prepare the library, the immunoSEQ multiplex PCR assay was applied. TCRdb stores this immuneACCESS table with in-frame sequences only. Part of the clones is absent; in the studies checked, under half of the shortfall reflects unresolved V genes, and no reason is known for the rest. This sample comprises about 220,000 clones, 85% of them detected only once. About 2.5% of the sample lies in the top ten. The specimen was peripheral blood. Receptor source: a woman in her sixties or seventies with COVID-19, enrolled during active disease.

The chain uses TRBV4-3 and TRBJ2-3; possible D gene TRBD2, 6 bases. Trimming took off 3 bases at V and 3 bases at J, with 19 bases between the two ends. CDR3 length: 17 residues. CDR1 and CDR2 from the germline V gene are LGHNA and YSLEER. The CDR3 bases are TGCGCCAGCAGCCAGTCGCTGGGGACTCCATTTACAGATACGCAGTATTTT. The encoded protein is CASSQSLGTPFTDTQYF.

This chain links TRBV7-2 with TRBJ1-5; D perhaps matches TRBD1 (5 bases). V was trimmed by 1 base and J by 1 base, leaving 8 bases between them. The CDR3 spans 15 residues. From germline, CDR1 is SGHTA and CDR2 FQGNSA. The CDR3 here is CASSLEGLSNQPQHF. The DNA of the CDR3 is TGTGCCAGCAGCTTAGAGGGGTTGAGCAATCAGCCCCAGCATTTT.

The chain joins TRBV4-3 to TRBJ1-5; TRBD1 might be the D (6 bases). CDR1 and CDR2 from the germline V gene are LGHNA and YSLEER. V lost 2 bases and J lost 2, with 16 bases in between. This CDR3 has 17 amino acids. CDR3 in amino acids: CASSQRAGANGNQPQHF. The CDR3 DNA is TGCGCCAGCAGCCAACGTGCAGGGGCTAACGGCAATCAGCCCCAGCATTTT.

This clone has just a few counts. CDR3 region: CASSLGRGQPQHF. In nucleotides, the CDR3 is TGTGCCAGCAGTTTAGGCAGGGGTCAGCCCCAGCATTTT. The chain recombines TRBV12-3 or TRBV12-4 with TRBJ1-5, with TRBD1 as a possible D gene (6 bases). Between the trimmed V and J ends, which lost 1 base and 6 bases, there was a span of 7 bases. The CDR3 spans 13 residues.

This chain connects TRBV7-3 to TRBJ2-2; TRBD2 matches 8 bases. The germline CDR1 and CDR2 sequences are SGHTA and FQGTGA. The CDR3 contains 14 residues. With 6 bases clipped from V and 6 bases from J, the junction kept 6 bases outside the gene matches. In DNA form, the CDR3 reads TGTGCCAGCAGTCTGGCGGGAGGCGCCGGGGAGCTGTTTTTT. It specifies CASSLAGGAGELFF.

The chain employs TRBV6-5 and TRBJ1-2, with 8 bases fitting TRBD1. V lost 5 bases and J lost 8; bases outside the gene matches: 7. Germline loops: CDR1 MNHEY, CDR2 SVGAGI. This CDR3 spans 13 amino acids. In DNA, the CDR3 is TGTGCCAGCAGTCCTTCAGGGGGCAACGGCTACACCTTC. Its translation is CASSPSGGNGYTF.

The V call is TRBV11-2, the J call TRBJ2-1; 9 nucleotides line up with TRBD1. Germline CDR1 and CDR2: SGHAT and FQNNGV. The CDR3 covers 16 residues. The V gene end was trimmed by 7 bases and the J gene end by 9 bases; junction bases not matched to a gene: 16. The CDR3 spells CASTQISGTGTGEQFF. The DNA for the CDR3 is TGTGCCAGCACCCAAATTTCCGGGACAGGGACTGGTGAGCAGTTCTTC.

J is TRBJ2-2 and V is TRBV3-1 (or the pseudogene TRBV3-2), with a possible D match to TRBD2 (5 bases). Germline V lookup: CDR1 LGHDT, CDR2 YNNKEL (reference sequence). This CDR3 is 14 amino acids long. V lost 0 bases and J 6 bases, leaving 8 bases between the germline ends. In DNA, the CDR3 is TGTGCCAGCAGCCAAGATCCGGGGTCCGGGGAGCTGTTTTTT. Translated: CASSQDPGSGELFF.

DNA for the CDR3: TGTGCCAGCAGCCCCGGGACAACTAGGGACGAGCAGTACTTC. It is translated as CASSPGTTRDEQYF. The chain employs TRBV5-4 and TRBJ2-7, with a tentative D call TRBD1 (6 bases). The CDR3 runs to 14 residues. V was trimmed by 4 bases and J by 5 bases, leaving 16 bases between them. Per the germline V gene, CDR1 is SGHNT and CDR2 is YYREEE (reference sequence).

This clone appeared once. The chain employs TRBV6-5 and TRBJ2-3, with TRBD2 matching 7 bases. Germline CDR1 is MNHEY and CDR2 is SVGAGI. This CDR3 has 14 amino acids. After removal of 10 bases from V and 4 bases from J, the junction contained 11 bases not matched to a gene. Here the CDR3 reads CATKSSGAPDTQYF. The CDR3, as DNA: TGTGCCACCAAGTCAAGCGGGGCACCAGATACGCAGTATTTT.

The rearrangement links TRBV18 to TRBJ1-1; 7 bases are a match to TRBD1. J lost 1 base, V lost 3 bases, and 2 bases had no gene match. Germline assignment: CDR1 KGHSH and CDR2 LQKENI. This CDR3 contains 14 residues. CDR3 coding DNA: TGTGCCAGCTCACCCCAGGGGGGGAACACTGAAGCTTTCTTT. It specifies CASSPQGGNTEAFF.

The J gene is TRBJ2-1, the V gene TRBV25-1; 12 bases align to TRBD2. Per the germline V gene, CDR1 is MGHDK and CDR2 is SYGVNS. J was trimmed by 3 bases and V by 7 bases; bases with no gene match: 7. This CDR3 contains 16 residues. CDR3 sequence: CASTSGLAGFYNEQFF. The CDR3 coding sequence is TGTGCCAGCACCTCCGGACTAGCGGGGTTCTACAATGAGCAGTTCTTC. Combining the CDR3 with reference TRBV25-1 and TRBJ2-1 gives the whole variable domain EADIYQTPRYLVIGTGKKITLECSQTMGHDKMYWYQQDPGMELHLIHYSYGVNSTEKGDLSSESTVSRIRTEHFPLTLESARPSHTSQYLCASTSGLAGFYNEQFFGPGTRLTVL.

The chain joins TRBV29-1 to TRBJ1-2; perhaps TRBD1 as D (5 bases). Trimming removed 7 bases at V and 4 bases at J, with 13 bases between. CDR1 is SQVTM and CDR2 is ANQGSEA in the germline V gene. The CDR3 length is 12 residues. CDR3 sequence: CSARDSRYGYTF. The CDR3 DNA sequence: TGCAGCGCTCGAGACAGCCGCTATGGCTACACCTTC.

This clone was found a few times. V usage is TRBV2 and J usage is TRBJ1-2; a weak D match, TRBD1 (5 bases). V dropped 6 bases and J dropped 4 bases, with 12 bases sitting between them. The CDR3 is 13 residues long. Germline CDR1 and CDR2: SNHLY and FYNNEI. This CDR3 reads CASRLGLLYGYTF. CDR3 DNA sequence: TGTGCCAGCAGACTGGGACTGCTCTATGGCTACACCTTC. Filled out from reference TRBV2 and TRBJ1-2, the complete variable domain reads EPEVTQTPSHQVTQMGQEVILRCVPISNHLYFYWYRQILGQKVEFLVSFYNNEISEKSEIFDDQFSVERPDGSNFTLKIRSTKLEDSAMYFCASRLGLLYGYTFGSGTRLTVV.

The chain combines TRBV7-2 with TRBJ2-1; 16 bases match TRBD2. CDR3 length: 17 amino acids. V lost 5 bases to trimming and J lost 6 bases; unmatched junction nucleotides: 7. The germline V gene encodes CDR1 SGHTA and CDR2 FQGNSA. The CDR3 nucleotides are TGTGCCAGCAGCCCGGGACTAGCGGGAGGGTACGCCAATGAGCAGTTCTTC. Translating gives CASSPGLAGGYANEQFF.

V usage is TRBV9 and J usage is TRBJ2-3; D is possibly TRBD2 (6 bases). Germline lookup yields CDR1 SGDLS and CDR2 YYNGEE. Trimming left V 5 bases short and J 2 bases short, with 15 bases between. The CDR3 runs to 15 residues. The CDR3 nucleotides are TGTGCCAGCAGTAGAGGGCGGGACGACACAGATACGCAGTATTTT. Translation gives CASSRGRDDTDTQYF.

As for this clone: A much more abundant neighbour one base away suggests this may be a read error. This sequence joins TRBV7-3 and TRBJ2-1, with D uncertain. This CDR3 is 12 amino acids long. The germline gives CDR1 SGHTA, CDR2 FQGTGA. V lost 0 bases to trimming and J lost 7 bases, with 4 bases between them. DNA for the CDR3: TGTGCCAGCAGCTTAACCGGGAATGAGCAGTTCTTC. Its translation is CASSLTGNEQFF.